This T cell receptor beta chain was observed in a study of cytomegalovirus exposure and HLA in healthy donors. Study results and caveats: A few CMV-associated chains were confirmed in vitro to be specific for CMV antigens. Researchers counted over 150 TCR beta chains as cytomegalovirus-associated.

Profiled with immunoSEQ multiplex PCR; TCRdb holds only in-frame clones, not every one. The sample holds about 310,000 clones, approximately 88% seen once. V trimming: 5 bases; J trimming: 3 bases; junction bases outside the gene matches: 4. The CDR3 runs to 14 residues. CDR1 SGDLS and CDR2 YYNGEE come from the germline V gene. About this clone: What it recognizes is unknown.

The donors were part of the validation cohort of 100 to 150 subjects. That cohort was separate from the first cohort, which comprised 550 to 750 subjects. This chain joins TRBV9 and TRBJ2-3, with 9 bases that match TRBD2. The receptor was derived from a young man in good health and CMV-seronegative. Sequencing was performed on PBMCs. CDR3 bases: TGTGCCAGCAGGTTGGCGGGGGGGACAGATACGCAGTATTTT. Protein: CASRLAGGTDTQYF.